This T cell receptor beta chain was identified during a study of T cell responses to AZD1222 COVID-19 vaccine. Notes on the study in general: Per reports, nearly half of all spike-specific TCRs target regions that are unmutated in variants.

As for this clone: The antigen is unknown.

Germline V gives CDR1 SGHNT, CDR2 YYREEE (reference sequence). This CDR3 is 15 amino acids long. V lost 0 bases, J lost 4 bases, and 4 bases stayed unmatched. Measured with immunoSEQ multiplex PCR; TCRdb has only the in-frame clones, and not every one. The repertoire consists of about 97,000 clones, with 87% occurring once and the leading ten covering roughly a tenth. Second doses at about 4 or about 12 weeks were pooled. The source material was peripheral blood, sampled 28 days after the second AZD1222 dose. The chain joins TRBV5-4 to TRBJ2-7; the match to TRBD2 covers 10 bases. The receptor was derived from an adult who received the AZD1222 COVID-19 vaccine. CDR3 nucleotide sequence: TGTGCCAGCAGCTTGGCAGGTAGCGGGAGGTACGAGCAGTACTTC. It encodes CASSLAGSGRYEQYF.